The T cell receptor beta chain under discussion was sequenced for a study of cytomegalovirus exposure and HLA in healthy donors. Regarding the study as a whole: Another analysis was done later, and it associated approximately 17,000 TCR beta sequences with HLA alleles at 0.05 false discovery rate. Sequencing likely caused a cluster of highly shared sequence variants. Apart from CMV serostatus, no immune exposure information was available. Owing to their indistinguishability, certain V segments, notably TRBV6-2 and TRBV6-3, were excluded.

As for this clone: The antigen remains unidentified.

This CDR3 region has 13 residues. Germline CDR1 and CDR2: MGHDK and SYGVNS. Trimming stripped 7 bases from V and 3 bases from J, with 12 bases between. The PCR contained 60 Vbeta and 13 Jbeta primers. Only in-frame clones appear in the TCRdb table, and some are missing; sequencing was by immunoSEQ multiplex PCR. In the table there are about 89,000 clones, 85% of which are singletons. Sequencing was performed on PBMCs. The chain combines TRBV25-1 with TRBJ1-1; the D gene is possibly TRBD1 (6 bases). This receptor was identified in a man between 35 and 55 years old in good health and CMV-seropositive. This CDR3 is CASNQGSHTEAFF. CDR3 nucleotides: TGTGCCAGCAACCAGGGGTCGCACACTGAAGCTTTCTTT.